Presented here are 3 T cell receptor beta chains from one specimen sequenced in a study of STAT5B mutations in CD4+ large granular lymphocyte leukemia. Sequencing was performed with immunoSEQ multiplex PCR; in TCRdb, only in-frame clones are kept and a portion is missing. The sample lists some 40,000 clones; roughly 83% were seen once. The specimen sequenced was CD4+ T cells from blood buffy coats. These receptors were obtained from a human donor in good health.

J is TRBJ1-5 and V is TRBV6-1, with 7 bases fitting TRBD1. The CDR3 extends over 17 amino acids. Germline lookup yields CDR1 MNHNS and CDR2 SASEGT. The ends lost 3 bases at V and 6 bases at J; junction bases unmatched: 14. CDR3 DNA sequence: TGTGCCAGCAGTGACTTACAGGGGCAGGGAGGGAGTCAGCCCCAGCATTTT. It codes for CASSDLQGQGGSQPQHF.

The J gene is TRBJ2-5, the V gene TRBV28; D tentatively reads TRBD1 or TRBD2 (5 bases each). Germline V gene sequence: CDR1 MDHEN, CDR2 SYDVKM. Between the trimmed V and J ends, which lost 6 bases and 3 bases, there was a span of 8 bases. This CDR3 comprises 12 residues. CDR3 sequence: CASRGVEETQYF. In nucleotides, the CDR3 is TGTGCCAGCAGGGGGGTTGAAGAGACCCAGTACTTC. Using reference TRBV28 and TRBJ2-5 for the parts outside the CDR3, the full variable domain is DVKVTQSSRYLVKRTGEKVFLECVQDMDHENMFWYRQDPGLGLRLIYFSYDVKMKEKGDIPEGYSVSREKKERFSLILESASTNQTSMYLCASRGVEETQYFGPGTRLLVL.

The chain recombines TRBV30 with TRBJ2-3; 11 nucleotides line up with TRBD2. V shed 4 bases, J shed 8 bases, and the junction held 8 bases outside the gene matches. Germline V lookup: CDR1 GTSNPN, CDR2 SVGIG (reference sequence). The CDR3 has 14 amino acids. The CDR3 DNA reads as TGTGCCTGGACGGGACTAGCGGATGTAGGTACGCAGTATTTT. Amino acids: CAWTGLADVGTQYF.